Presented here are 27 T cell receptor beta chains from one specimen sequenced in a study of blood T cell repertoires in COVID-19. The data were produced by immunoSEQ multiplex PCR, yet TCRdb's version contains in-frame clones alone and is incomplete. The sample has about 400,000 clones, roughly 87% seen once. The sample consisted of PBMCs or T cells enriched from blood (not recorded which). Receptors originate from a woman aged 40-49 years with acute COVID-19.

The V call is TRBV20-1, the J call TRBJ2-3, with 9 nucleotides matching TRBD2. CDR1 is DFQATT and CDR2 is SNEGSKA in the germline V gene (reference sequence). V was pared by 3 bases and J by 3 bases, with 1 base of the junction left unmatched. The CDR3 runs 13 residues. Here the CDR3 reads CSASSGGTDTQYF. The CDR3 region has the DNA TGCAGTGCTAGTAGCGGGGGTACAGATACGCAGTATTTT.

The V and J genes are TRBV3-1 (or the pseudogene TRBV3-2) and TRBJ2-3, with D maybe TRBD2 (6 bases). The CDR3 sequence is 15 residues long. V was shortened by 1 base and J by 3 bases, with 11 bases between the two germline ends. CDR1 is LGHDT, CDR2 YNNKEL, per germline (reference sequence). CDR3 residues: CASSQGWGETDTQYF. DNA of the CDR3: TGTGCCAGCAGCCAAGGGTGGGGGGAGACAGATACGCAGTATTTT.

This chain connects TRBV7-9 to TRBJ1-6; D not resolved. Germline V gene sequence: CDR1 SEHNR, CDR2 FQNEAQ (reference sequence). V dropped 4 bases and J dropped 4 bases, with 5 bases sitting between them. The CDR3 runs to 13 residues. Here the CDR3 DNA reads TGTGCCAGCAGCTCCCAATATAATTCACCCCTCCACTTT. Translated: CASSSQYNSPLHF.

The chain uses TRBV11-2 and TRBJ2-2, with D maybe TRBD2 (7 bases). CDR1 is SGHAT, CDR2 FQNNGV, per germline. Trimming removed 0 bases at V and 7 bases at J, with 18 bases between. This CDR3 contains 17 residues. In DNA form, the CDR3 reads TGTGCCAGCAGCTTAGAAATGTTGGGGGGGCCTAGCGGGGAGCTGTTTTTT. It encodes CASSLEMLGGPSGELFF.

DNA for the CDR3: TGCGCCAGCAGACCACAGCCTTATAGCAATCAGCCCCAGCATTTT. The encoded protein is CASRPQPYSNQPQHF. The chain has TRBV10-1 and TRBJ1-5; D call uncertain. This CDR3 has 15 residues. Trimming pared 6 bases from V and 0 bases from J, leaving 12 bases between. Germline V CDR1 and CDR2: WNHNN, SYGVQD (reference sequence).

The chain has TRBV6-6 and TRBJ2-1; weak D call: TRBD2 (5 bases). The CDR3 runs 14 residues. Germline CDR1 MNHNY, CDR2 SVGAGI (reference sequence). The V end lost 5 bases, the J end lost 3 bases, and 11 bases lay between the germline ends. In DNA, the CDR3 is TGTGCCAGCAGTCCCGGACTGAACTACAATGAGCAGTTCTTC. This encodes CASSPGLNYNEQFF.

The chain has TRBV4-2 and TRBJ1-3, with D possibly being TRBD1 (5 bases). V was cut by 5 bases and J by 0 bases, with 17 bases left in between. Germline V lookup: CDR1 LGHNA, CDR2 YNFKEQ. The CDR3 contains 17 residues. CDR3 nucleotide sequence: TGTGCCAGCAGCGATATACCGGGACTCGGCTCTGGAAACACCATATATTTT. This codes for CASSDIPGLGSGNTIYF.

J is TRBJ1-5 and V is TRBV12-3 or TRBV12-4, with unresolved D. The CDR3 has 12 amino acids. With 6 bases removed from V and 3 bases from J, the gap between germline ends came to 6 bases. The CDR3 bases are TGTGCCAGCAGCCCAGACAATCAGCCCCAGCATTTT. Amino acid sequence: CASSPDNQPQHF.

The V call is TRBV10-3, the J call TRBJ2-7; D is possibly TRBD1 (5 bases). CDR1 is ENHRY and CDR2 is SYGVKD in the germline V gene. The CDR3 covers 18 residues. V was cut by 0 bases and J by 0 bases, with 18 bases left in between. CDR3 sequence: CAISESRLGTGSSYEQYF. The CDR3 DNA reads as TGTGCCATCAGTGAGTCGAGATTGGGCACAGGAAGCTCCTACGAGCAGTACTTC.

This clone was found a few times. The rearrangement links TRBV18 to TRBJ1-1; 7 positions match TRBD1. There are 14 residues in the CDR3. J was trimmed by 6 bases and V by 3 bases; bases with no gene match: 7. Germline loops: CDR1 KGHSH, CDR2 LQKENI. The chain's CDR3 is CASSPPGGYAEAFF. The CDR3 DNA is TGTGCCAGCTCACCCCCAGGGGGGTATGCTGAAGCTTTCTTT.

The chain combines TRBV5-1 with TRBJ1-2; TRBD1 agrees at 9 bases. Germline CDR1 SGHRS, CDR2 YFSETQ. Losses at the gene ends were 7 bases for V and 8 bases for J; bases not matched to a gene: 6. The CDR3 runs to 12 residues. DNA for the CDR3: TGCGCCAGCCAGGGACAGGGATACGGCTACACCTTC. This codes for CASQGQGYGYTF.

The chain is built from TRBV11-2 and TRBJ1-1; TRBD1 matches 9 bases. With 2 bases clipped from V and 0 bases from J, the junction kept 13 bases outside the gene matches. Germline CDR1 is SGHAT and CDR2 is FQNNGV. This CDR3 contains 19 residues. The CDR3 region has the DNA TGTGCCAGCAGCTTATTTATAGGGCCGGGACAGGGTATGAACACTGAAGCTTTCTTT. Protein sequence: CASSLFIGPGQGMNTEAFF.

The chain has TRBV9 and TRBJ2-3; 8 bases match TRBD2. The CDR3 runs to 16 residues. V was clipped by 6 bases and J by 0 bases; unmatched bases: 9. The germline V gene encodes CDR1 SGDLS and CDR2 YYNGEE. This chain's CDR3 is CASTPRSGGSTDTQYF. In DNA, the CDR3 is TGTGCCAGCACCCCACGGAGCGGGGGCAGCACAGATACGCAGTATTTT.

This clone was counted once. The gene calls are TRBV5-4 and TRBJ2-7, with 7 bases identical to TRBD1. CDR3 length equals 15 residues. The ends lost 4 bases at V and 2 bases at J; junction bases unmatched: 9. The germline gives CDR1 SGHNT, CDR2 YYREEE (reference sequence). CDR3 sequence: CASSKGTERTYEQYF. The CDR3 DNA sequence: TGTGCCAGCAGCAAAGGGACAGAAAGAACCTACGAGCAGTACTTC.

The V and J genes are TRBV5-6 and TRBJ1-1; no clear D. Germline-derived CDR1 and CDR2 are SGHDT and YYEEEE. V dropped 5 bases and J dropped 8 bases, with 13 bases sitting between them. The length of the CDR3 is 12 residues. This CDR3 is CASSSAVGEAFF. The CDR3 DNA reads TGTGCCAGCAGTTCCGCCGTTGGCGAAGCTTTCTTT.

The count of this clone is one. Other DNA sequences from this sample encode an identical CDR3 as well. J is TRBJ1-1 and V is TRBV7-9, with TRBD1 as a possible D gene (6 bases). The CDR3 has 11 residues. CDR1 is SEHNR, CDR2 FQNEAQ, per germline (reference sequence). Deletions cut 5 bases from V and 10 bases from J, with 11 bases between. The CDR3 region is CASSLEGGAFF. The CDR3, as DNA: TGTGCCAGCAGCCTGGAAGGGGGAGCTTTCTTT.

The chain links TRBV19 to TRBJ2-5, with 7 bases identical to TRBD2. Germline CDR1 and CDR2: LNHDA and SQIVND (reference sequence). The CDR3 runs 15 residues. V shed 4 bases and J 0 bases; nucleotides not matched to a gene: 5. Written as DNA, the CDR3 is TGTGCCAGTAGTACTCAACTAGCGAACCAAGAGACCCAGTACTTC. Translating gives CASSTQLANQETQYF.

The chain has TRBV5-1 and TRBJ2-2, with D possibly matching TRBD2 (5 bases). V was shortened by 0 bases and J by 9 bases, with 12 bases between the two germline ends. The length of the CDR3 is 14 residues. Germline CDR1 and CDR2: SGHRS and YFSETQ. As DNA, the CDR3 is TGCGCCAGCAGCTTGGATGTAGAGGGTCGGGAGCTGTTTTTT. Its protein is CASSLDVEGRELFF. Full variable domain (rest looked up from reference TRBV5-1 and TRBJ2-2): KAGVTQTPRYLIKTRGQQVTLSCSPISGHRSVSWYQQTPGQGLQFLFEYFSETQRNKGNFPGRFSGRQFSNSRSEMNVSTLELGDSALYLCASSLDVEGRELFFGEGSRLTVL.

The CDR3 bases are TGTGCCAGCAGCCAAGATAGCGCGTCCTACAATGAGCAGTTCTTC. Translated, it gives CASSQDSASYNEQFF. This chain uses TRBV3-1 (or the pseudogene TRBV3-2) with TRBJ2-1, with a tentative D call TRBD2 (5 bases). Germline assignment: CDR1 LGHDT and CDR2 YNNKEL (reference sequence). V dropped 0 bases and J dropped 1 base, with 7 bases sitting between them. The CDR3 loop spans 15 amino acids.

The chain has TRBV13 and TRBJ2-5; 11 bases match TRBD1. Germline V CDR1 and CDR2: PRHDT, FYEKMQ (reference sequence). The junction had 6 bases not matched to a gene; V was cut back by 8 bases and J by 4 bases. There are 14 residues in the CDR3. Here the CDR3 DNA reads TGTGCCAGCCGAGGACAGGGGGCGGGAGAGACCCAGTACTTC. This sequence encodes CASRGQGAGETQYF.

The chain's CDR3 is CASSPLGGAKNEQFF. DNA of the CDR3: TGTGCCAGCAGCCCTTTGGGGGGGGCTAAGAATGAGCAGTTCTTC. This chain links TRBV7-9 with TRBJ2-1, with a possible D match to TRBD2 (7 bases). The V gene's germline CDR1 is SEHNR and CDR2 FQNEAQ (reference sequence). V lost 5 bases to trimming and J lost 7 bases, with 18 bases between them. CDR3 length: 15 residues.

The chain uses TRBV11-3 and TRBJ2-7; D call uncertain. The CDR3 is made up of 13 amino acids. Deletions cut 0 bases from V and 3 bases from J, with 6 bases between. In germline, CDR1 is SGHNT, CDR2 YENEEA. The CDR3 spells CASSLELGYEQYF. The CDR3 nucleotides are TGTGCCAGCAGCTTAGAGCTAGGCTACGAGCAGTACTTC.

The chain combines TRBV19 with TRBJ1-1, with TRBD1 identical over 7 bases. Unmatched junction bases numbered 12, after V lost 7 bases and J lost 4 bases. Per the germline V gene, CDR1 is LNHDA and CDR2 is SQIVND (reference sequence). The CDR3 length is 15 residues. CDR3 DNA: TGTGCCAGTACCCCCACCGGAGGGGGCGGCACTGAAGCTTTCTTT. This sequence encodes CASTPTGGGGTEAFF.

The chain joins TRBV6-5 to TRBJ2-5; the D is unclear. V lost 0 bases and J lost 1, with 6 bases in between. Germline-derived CDR1 and CDR2 are MNHEY and SVGAGI. This CDR3 is 14 amino acids long. The CDR3 coding sequence is TGTGCCAGCAGTTACTCGCCCAGCCAAGAGACCCAGTACTTC. Its translation is CASSYSPSQETQYF.

The chain carries TRBV12-3 or TRBV12-4 and TRBJ2-7; TRBD2 agrees at 7 bases. The CDR3 is made up of 13 amino acids. V trimming: 6 bases; J trimming: 3 bases; junction bases outside the gene matches: 5. CDR3 loop: CASSGTGGYEQYF. DNA for the CDR3: TGTGCCAGCAGCGGGACGGGGGGCTACGAGCAGTACTTC.

V is TRBV5-4 and J is TRBJ1-6, with a possible D match to TRBD1 (5 bases). The V end was cut by 1 base, the J end by 6 bases, with 11 bases between. Germline V gives CDR1 SGHNT, CDR2 YYREEE (reference sequence). CDR3 length equals 15 residues. The CDR3 nucleotides read TGTGCCAGCAGCTTGAGCGGGACGGTTAATTCACCCCTCCACTTT. Its protein product is CASSLSGTVNSPLHF.

The CDR3 spells CASSIDRSRRVNEKLFF. Here the CDR3 DNA reads TGTGCCAGTAGTATAGATCGTAGCAGGAGGGTGAATGAAAAACTGTTTTTT. The genes are TRBV19 and TRBJ1-4; D remains ambiguous. Trimming took off 0 bases at V and 5 bases at J, with 16 bases between the two ends. This CDR3 has 17 residues. CDR1 LNHDA and CDR2 SQIVND come from the germline V gene (reference sequence).